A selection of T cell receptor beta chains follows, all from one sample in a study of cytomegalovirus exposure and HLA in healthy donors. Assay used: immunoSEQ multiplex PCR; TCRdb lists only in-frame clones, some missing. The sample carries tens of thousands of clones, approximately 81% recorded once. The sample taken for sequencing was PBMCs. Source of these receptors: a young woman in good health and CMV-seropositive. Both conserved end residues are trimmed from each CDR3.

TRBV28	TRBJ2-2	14	ASSLSGGALAGELF
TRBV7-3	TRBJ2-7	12	ASSLTGTGYEQY
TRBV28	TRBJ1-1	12	ASRPGAGYTEAF
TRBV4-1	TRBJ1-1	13	ASSQTGQEEAEAF
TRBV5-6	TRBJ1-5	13	ASSPKGEFNQPQH
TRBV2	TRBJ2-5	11	ARGQSRQETQY
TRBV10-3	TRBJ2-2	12	AISDLGSYGELF
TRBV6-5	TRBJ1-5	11	ASSLHDNQPQH
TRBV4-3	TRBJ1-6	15	ASSEDPRSLNNSPLH
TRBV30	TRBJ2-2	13	AWTGTGGSTGELF
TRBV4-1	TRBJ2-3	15	ASSQGFLAGATDTQY
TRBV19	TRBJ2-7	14	ASSSRDSSISYEQY
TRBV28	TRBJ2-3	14	ASSFKYRQGGDTQY
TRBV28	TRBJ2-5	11	ASSLGQLETQY
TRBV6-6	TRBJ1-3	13	ASSYSQVPGNTIY
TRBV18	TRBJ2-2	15	ASSLQRTGPNTGELF
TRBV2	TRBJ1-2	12	ASLLMAGGFGYT
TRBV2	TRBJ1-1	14	ASSEGLTGGSTEAF
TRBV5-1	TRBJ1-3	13	ASSSWDNSGNTIY
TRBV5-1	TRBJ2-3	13	ASSLGGLEGDTQY
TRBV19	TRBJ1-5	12	ASSSDGGNQPQH
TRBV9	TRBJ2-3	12	ASSVVGGTDTQY
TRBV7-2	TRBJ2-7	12	ASSRAGGPYEQY
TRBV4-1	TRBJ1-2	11	ASRLEGAPGYT
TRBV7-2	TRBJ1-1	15	ASSLAWQGALGTEAF
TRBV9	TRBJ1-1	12	ASSSGREAFEAF
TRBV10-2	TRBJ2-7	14	ASSEPSGTLSYEQY
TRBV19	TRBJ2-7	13	ASSTWTSNVHEQY
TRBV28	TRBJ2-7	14	ASSSGRTGGVYEQY
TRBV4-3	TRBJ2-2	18	ASSQALRLAGARGTGELF
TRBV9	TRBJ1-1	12	ASSLSGGNTEAF
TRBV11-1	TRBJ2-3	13	ASRSEYGGADTQY
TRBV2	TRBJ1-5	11	ASRGQFNQPQH
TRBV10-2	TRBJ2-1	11	ASSGPGGNEQF
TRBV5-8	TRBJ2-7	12	ASSWTGRPYEQY
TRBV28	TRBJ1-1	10	ASSLEDTEAF
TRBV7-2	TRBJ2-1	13	ASSSGLAGGPEQF
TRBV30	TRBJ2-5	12	AWGQGAFQETQY
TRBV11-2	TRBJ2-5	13	ASSLGYRARETQY
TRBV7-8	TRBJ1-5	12	ASSFGSPAQPQH
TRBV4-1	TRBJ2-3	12	ASSQGAGTDTQY
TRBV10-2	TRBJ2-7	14	ASRDLAGQGVNEQY
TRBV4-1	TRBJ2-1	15	ASSQATGTAERNEQF
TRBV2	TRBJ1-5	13	ASSGQTYSNQPQH
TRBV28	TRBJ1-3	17	ASRPVDPGGTPSGNTIY
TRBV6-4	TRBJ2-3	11	ASSGAETDTQY
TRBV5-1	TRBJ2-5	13	ASSLETGNQETQY
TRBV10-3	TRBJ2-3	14	AISEGSSGLGDTQY
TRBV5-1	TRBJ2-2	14	ASSTGTGGYGGELF